This TCR beta chain is drawn from a study of T cells in Graves' hyperthyroidism and ophthalmopathy. Background on the study: Prior to any treatment, at the point of initial diagnosis, peripheral blood was collected.

Study-wide points: Blood held most thyroid clonotypes expanded above 0.001 frequency.

The table lists this clonotype with a few counts. The antigen is unknown. Amplified TCR beta CDR3 regions derived from RNA transcripts. The study used the HTBI primer set for a first-round RT-PCR of the TCR CDR3. Each CDR3 protein is one row after TCRdb ran MiXCR on the multiplex PCR reads. The data show around 800,000 distinct CDR3 sequences, approximately 40% seen once. Between the trimmed V and J ends, which lost 0 bases and 13 bases, there was a span of 13 bases. The CDR3 extends over 14 amino acids. Per the germline V gene, CDR1 is MGHRA and CDR2 is YSYEKL. Pregnant or lactating patients were excluded, as were those with uncontrolled infection or other autoimmune disease. Approximately 9.3 ml of fresh peripheral blood supplied the PBMCs.

The TCR sequence derives from a man aged 18 to 29 with Graves' hyperthyroidism. The source material was blood. The chain combines TRBV4-1 with TRBJ1-6; no firm D call. This CDR3 is CASSQESLRRPLHF. The CDR3 region has the DNA TGCGCCAGCAGCCAAGAGTCCCTTAGGCGTCCCCTCCACTTT.